This TCR beta chain was recorded in a study of blood T cell repertoires in COVID-19. Study-level information: COVID-19 samples collected from the United States, Italy and Spain covered acute and convalescent phases.

V shed 4 bases and J 4 bases; nucleotides not matched to a gene: 11. The length of the CDR3 is 17 residues. The V gene's germline CDR1 is SGHVS and CDR2 FNYEAQ. Original methodology: Estimates of nucleated cell counts were drawn from the amplification of reference gene primers. The data were produced by immunoSEQ multiplex PCR, yet TCRdb's version contains in-frame clones alone and is incomplete. V, J and clone size reflect that table, while D and trimming were determined from the DNA. Counted here are roughly 30,000 clones, 65% to 90% occurring once; the ten biggest clones make up about 6.4%. The source is a man aged 55 to 69 with active COVID-19. The chain employs TRBV7-6 and TRBJ2-1; 9 bases match TRBD1. Sequenced: peripheral blood. The CDR3 loop reads CASSSIRWDRDYNEQFF. The CDR3 DNA follows: TGTGCCAGCAGCTCTATAAGGTGGGACAGGGATTACAATGAGCAGTTCTTC.